The 6 T cell receptor beta chains below all came from one sample that was sequenced in a study of radiation and T cells in renal cell carcinoma. Sequencing used immunoSEQ multiplex PCR; TCRdb keeps in-frame clones, though not all of them. Of tens of thousands of clones listed, approximately 87% are singletons. Time point denoted: blood 4 weeks post-SBRT, at nephrectomy. The treatment here: 15 Gy SBRT to primary tumor, nephrectomy 4 weeks later. Sample: blood, taken from a patient whose treatment included radiotherapy and nephrectomy. These receptor sequences come from a woman aged 55-69 years with renal cell carcinoma.

The chain recombines TRBV19 with TRBJ1-6; possible D gene TRBD1, 6 bases. The CDR3 contains 14 residues. Trimming shortened V by 5 bases and J by 9 bases, and 14 bases separated the two germline ends. Germline assignment: CDR1 LNHDA and CDR2 SQIVND (reference sequence). The DNA for the CDR3 is TGTGCCAGTAGTGGGGGGCAGGATGGTTCACCCCTCCACTTT. Encoded protein: CASSGGQDGSPLHF.

In DNA form, the CDR3 reads TGTGCCAGTAGTATACACAGTCTGGGGGAGCTGTTTTTT. Amino acids: CASSIHSLGELFF. The chain couples TRBV19 to TRBJ2-2; D call uncertain. V was trimmed by 2 bases and J by 8 bases, leaving 9 bases between them. Germline values: CDR1 LNHDA, CDR2 SQIVND (reference sequence). CDR3 size: 13 residues.

The CDR3 coding sequence is TGTGCCACCATCGGACGGATGAACACTGAAGCTTTCTTT. This sequence encodes CATIGRMNTEAFF. The chain has TRBV19 and TRBJ1-1; D is unclear. With 10 bases removed from V and 0 bases from J, the gap between germline ends came to 12 bases. CDR1 and CDR2 (germline): LNHDA, SQIVND (reference sequence). This CDR3 contains 13 residues.

The gene calls are TRBV28 and TRBJ2-3; 8 bases map to TRBD1. Germline lookup yields CDR1 MDHEN and CDR2 SYDVKM. This CDR3 is 14 amino acids long. V dropped 6 bases and J dropped 1; count of bases not matched to a gene: 3. CDR3 in DNA: TGTGCCAGCAGGGCGACAGGGGGCACAGATACGCAGTATTTT. Its translation is CASRATGGTDTQYF. Full variable domain (remainder filled in from reference TRBV28 and TRBJ2-3): DVKVTQSSRYLVKRTGEKVFLECVQDMDHENMFWYRQDPGLGLRLIYFSYDVKMKEKGDIPEGYSVSREKKERFSLILESASTNQTSMYLCASRATGGTDTQYFGPGTRLTVL.

This clone appeared once. The chain couples TRBV9 to TRBJ2-5; 15 positions agree with TRBD2. J lost 5 bases, V lost 3 bases, and 5 bases had no gene match. Germline assignment: CDR1 SGDLS and CDR2 YYNGEE. This CDR3 is built from 16 residues. CDR3 sequence reads: CASSGLGLAGGETQYF. In DNA form, the CDR3 reads TGTGCCAGCAGCGGACTAGGACTAGCGGGAGGGGAGACCCAGTACTTC.

The chain links TRBV19 to TRBJ1-4, with 9 bases aligning to TRBD1. V lost 6 bases, J lost 8 bases, and 7 bases stayed unmatched. Germline CDR1 and CDR2: LNHDA and SQIVND (reference sequence). The CDR3 spans 14 residues. CDR3 amino acids: CASSSGTGREKLFF. The CDR3 DNA reads TGTGCCAGTAGCTCCGGGACAGGGCGAGAAAAACTGTTTTTT.